This T cell receptor beta chain was captured in a study of CD8+CD57+ T cells in acquired aplastic anemia (dated by TCRdb to 2017 to 2018). For the study in its entirety: Extracted DNA from sorted CD4+ and CD8+ cells averaged approximately 3 ug, ranging from roughly 0.19 to 27.4 ug. CD8+CD57+ expansion was defined as frequency above the mean frequency observed in healthy subjects.

On the study overall, not on this receptor specifically: CD8+ Simpson's diversity did not differ significantly between patients and healthy controls (P=0.060). Approximately 31 CD8+ CDR3 sequences were found in both patients and controls but appeared to be highly expressed in patients and within the immunodominant clones of the patients.

This clonotype was counted ten times or more. The antigen this receptor binds is unknown. Base qualities were left out, and no much larger clone turns up one base away. Profiling of TCR beta VDJ combinations and CDR3 sequences used genomic DNA as the template. An Illumina HiSeq 2000 was used for TCR repertoire sequencing. In the source study's methods: Repertoire assessment relied on Simpson's diversity index, CDR3 size and DJ length profiles, and TRBV/TRBJ rearrangement plots. Whichever DNA sequence was most abundant in the deep sequencing data was defined as the immunodominant clone. CDR3 amino acid sequences were checked for sharing between subjects and were compared against published repertoires and the VDJdb database. The public reads were reprocessed in TCRdb via fastp at Q25 and MiXCR, keeping in-frame beta chains. When rows share a CDR3 protein, they turn into one entry using the most common DNA and genes. In this record, the V and J calls reflect TCRdb's handling and not the investigators' own analysis. The sample data list some 200,000 distinct CDR3 sequences, and approximately 50% of these were observed just once. Together, the top ten hold approximately 9.7% of the sample.

CDR1 and CDR2 are read off the germline V gene as SGDLS and YYNGEE. V is pared back by 3 bases and J by 4 bases, with 16 bases lying between the germline termini. The CDR3 runs 15 amino acids, cysteine and phenylalanine included. CDR3 DNA is the only sequence kept; it has 45 bases, read in frame from the first base. The patients picked for sequencing were ones in whom flow cytometry had shown an expansion of CD8+CD57+ cells. Every patient had severe acquired aplastic anemia, diagnosed using the International Study of Aplastic Anemia and Agranulocytosis and Camitta criteria. Patients had received no therapy at the time of blood sampling. In the study, sorted CD4+ and CD8+ blood T cells from patients with severe aplastic anemia and from healthy subjects underwent deep sequencing of TCR repertoires. Patients were enrolled in the USA under clinicaltrials.gov protocols 00001620, 01623167, 00001397, 00071045, 00081523 and 00961064. Ficoll-Paque density gradient centrifugation was used to isolate peripheral blood mononuclear cells. CD4+ and CD8+ T cells were sorted by FACS or magnetic beads before DNA extraction.

The sequence came from a human donor with aplastic anemia. Recombination linked TRBV9 to TRBJ1-2; no D gene call is confident. Sequenced: sorted CD4+, CD8+, or CD8+CD57+ T cells (not recorded which) from PBMCs. The DNA sequence is as follows: TGTGCCAGCAGCGCCAGTGGGATAACGGGCTATGGCTACACCTTC. Translated, this gives CASSASGITGYGYTF.